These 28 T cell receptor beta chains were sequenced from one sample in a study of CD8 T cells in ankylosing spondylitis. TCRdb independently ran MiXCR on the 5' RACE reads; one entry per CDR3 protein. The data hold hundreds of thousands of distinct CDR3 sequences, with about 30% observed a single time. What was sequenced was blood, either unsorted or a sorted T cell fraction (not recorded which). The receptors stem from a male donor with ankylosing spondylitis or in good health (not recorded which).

CDR3 bases: TGTGCCAGCAGGCCTTTCGGGGCAGATACGCAGTATTTT. Its translation is CASRPFGADTQYF. V is TRBV6-1 and J is TRBJ2-3; D may be TRBD2 (5 bases). With 6 bases removed from V and 4 bases from J, the gap between germline ends came to 11 bases. Germline V gene lookup returns CDR1 MNHNS and CDR2 SASEGT. The CDR3 totals 13 residues.

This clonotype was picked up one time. CDR3: CASSLKGSGLYEQYF. The CDR3, as DNA: TGTGCCAGCAGCTTAAAGGGGTCAGGGCTCTACGAGCAGTACTTC. V and J are TRBV7-3 and TRBJ2-7; D is perhaps TRBD1 (5 bases). Germline assignment: CDR1 SGHTA and CDR2 FQGTGA. Trimming shortened V by 1 base and J by 3 bases, and 13 bases separated the two germline ends. The CDR3 covers 15 residues.

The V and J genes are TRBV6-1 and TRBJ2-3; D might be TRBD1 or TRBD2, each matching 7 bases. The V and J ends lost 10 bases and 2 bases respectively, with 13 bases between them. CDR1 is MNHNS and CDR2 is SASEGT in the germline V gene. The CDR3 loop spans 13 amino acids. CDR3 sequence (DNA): TGTGCCACCAGGGGGGGGACCACAGATACGCAGTATTTT. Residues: CATRGGTTDTQYF.

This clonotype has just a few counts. The CDR3 here is CASSYDLADSYNEQFF. CDR3 sequence (DNA): TGTGCCAGCAGTTATGATTTGGCGGACTCCTACAATGAGCAGTTCTTC. V usage is TRBV6-5 and J usage is TRBJ2-1, with D uncertain. Germline CDR1 is MNHEY and CDR2 is SVGAGI. V shed 3 bases and J shed 0 bases, with 12 bases lying between them. This CDR3 has 16 residues.

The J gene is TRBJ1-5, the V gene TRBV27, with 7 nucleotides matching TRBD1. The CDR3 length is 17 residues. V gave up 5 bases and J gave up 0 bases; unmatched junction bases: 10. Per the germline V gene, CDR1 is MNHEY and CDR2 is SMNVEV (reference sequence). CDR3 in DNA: TGTGCCAGCAGTGCGACAGGGTGGGAGTATAGCAATCAGCCCCAGCATTTT. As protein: CASSATGWEYSNQPQHF.

The DNA for the CDR3 is TGTGCCATCAGTCTAGCGGCTAGCACAGATACGCAGTATTTT. Its protein product is CAISLAASTDTQYF. The chain uses TRBV10-3 and TRBJ2-3, with 7 bases aligning to TRBD2. The CDR3 totals 14 residues. The germline CDR1 and CDR2 sequences are ENHRY and SYGVKD. J gave up 0 bases and V 5 bases, and 2 bases lay outside the gene matches.

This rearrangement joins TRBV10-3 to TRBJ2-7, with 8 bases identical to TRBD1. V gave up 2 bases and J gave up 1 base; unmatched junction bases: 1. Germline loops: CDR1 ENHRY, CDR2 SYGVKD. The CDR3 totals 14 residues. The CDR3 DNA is TGTGCCATCAGTGAGGGGACAGGTTCCTACGAGCAGTACTTC. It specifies CAISEGTGSYEQYF.

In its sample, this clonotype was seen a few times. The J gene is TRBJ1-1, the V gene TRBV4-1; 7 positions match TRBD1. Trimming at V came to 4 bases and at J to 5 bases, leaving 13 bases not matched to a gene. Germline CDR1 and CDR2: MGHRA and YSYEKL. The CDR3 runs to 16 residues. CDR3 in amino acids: CASSPSVGGGETEAFF. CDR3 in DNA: TGCGCCAGCAGCCCCAGTGTAGGAGGGGGCGAAACTGAAGCTTTCTTT.

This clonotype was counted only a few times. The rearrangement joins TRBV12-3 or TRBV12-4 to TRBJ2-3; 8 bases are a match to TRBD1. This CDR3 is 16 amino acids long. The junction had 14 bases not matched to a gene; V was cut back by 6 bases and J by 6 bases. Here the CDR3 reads CASSPGQGKVFDTQYF. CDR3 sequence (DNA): TGTGCCAGCAGCCCTGGACAGGGAAAGGTTTTCGATACGCAGTATTTT.

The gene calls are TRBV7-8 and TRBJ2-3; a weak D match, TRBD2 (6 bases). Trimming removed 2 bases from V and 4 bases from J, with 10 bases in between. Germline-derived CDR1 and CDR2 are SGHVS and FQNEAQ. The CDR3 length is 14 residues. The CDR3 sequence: CASSLLLASDTQYF. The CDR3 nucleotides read TGTGCCAGCAGCTTACTTCTAGCGTCAGATACGCAGTATTTT.

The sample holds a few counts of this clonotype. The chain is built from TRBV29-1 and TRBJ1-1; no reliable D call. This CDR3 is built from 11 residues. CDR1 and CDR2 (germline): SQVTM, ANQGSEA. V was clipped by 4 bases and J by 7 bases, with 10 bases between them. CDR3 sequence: CSVATEDEAFF. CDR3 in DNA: TGCAGCGTTGCCACAGAAGATGAAGCTTTCTTT.

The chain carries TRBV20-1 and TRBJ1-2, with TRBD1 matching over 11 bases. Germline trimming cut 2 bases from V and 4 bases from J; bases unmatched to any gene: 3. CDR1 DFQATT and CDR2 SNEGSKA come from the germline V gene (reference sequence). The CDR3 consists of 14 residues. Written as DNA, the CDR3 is TGCAGTGCTAGAAGCGGGACAGGGGGCTATGGCTACACCTTC. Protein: CSARSGTGGYGYTF.

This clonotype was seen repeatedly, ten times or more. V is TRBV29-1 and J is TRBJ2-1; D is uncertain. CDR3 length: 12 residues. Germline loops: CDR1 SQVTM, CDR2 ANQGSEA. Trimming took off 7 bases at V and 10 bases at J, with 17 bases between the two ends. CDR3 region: CSAVGLGKEQFF. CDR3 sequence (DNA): TGCAGCGCCGTCGGTTTAGGCAAGGAGCAGTTCTTC.

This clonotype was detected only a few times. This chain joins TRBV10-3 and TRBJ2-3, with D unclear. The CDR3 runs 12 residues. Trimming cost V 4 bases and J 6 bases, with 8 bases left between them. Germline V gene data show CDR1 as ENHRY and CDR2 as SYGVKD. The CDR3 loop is CAISVTEDTQYF. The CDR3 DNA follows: TGTGCCATCAGTGTAACAGAGGATACGCAGTATTTT.

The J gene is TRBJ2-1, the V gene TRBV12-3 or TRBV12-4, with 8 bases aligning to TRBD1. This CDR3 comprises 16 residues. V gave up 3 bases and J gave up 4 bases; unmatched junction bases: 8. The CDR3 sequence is CASSFGKDRVYNEQFF. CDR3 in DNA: TGTGCCAGCAGTTTCGGGAAGGACAGGGTATACAATGAGCAGTTCTTC.

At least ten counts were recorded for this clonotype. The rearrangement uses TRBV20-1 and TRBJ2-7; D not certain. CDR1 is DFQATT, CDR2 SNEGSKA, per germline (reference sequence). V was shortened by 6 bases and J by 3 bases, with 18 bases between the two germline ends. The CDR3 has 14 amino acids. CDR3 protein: CSAQPGRSFYEQYF. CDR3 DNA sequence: TGCAGTGCCCAACCAGGCCGTTCTTTCTACGAGCAGTACTTC.

The CDR3 here is CATQTSGGIAYNEQFF. The CDR3 region has the DNA TGTGCCACCCAGACTAGCGGGGGCATCGCCTACAATGAGCAGTTCTTC. The chain employs TRBV10-3 and TRBJ2-1; 12 bases are shared with TRBD2. The V and J ends lost 10 bases and 2 bases, in that order; junction bases with no gene match: 9. CDR3 size: 16 residues. Germline values: CDR1 ENHRY, CDR2 SYGVKD.

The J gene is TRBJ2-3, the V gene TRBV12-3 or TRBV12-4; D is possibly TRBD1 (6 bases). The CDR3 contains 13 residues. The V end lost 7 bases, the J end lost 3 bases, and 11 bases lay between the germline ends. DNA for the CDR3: TGTGCCAGCAATTACCAGGGGACAGATACGCAGTATTTT. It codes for CASNYQGTDTQYF.

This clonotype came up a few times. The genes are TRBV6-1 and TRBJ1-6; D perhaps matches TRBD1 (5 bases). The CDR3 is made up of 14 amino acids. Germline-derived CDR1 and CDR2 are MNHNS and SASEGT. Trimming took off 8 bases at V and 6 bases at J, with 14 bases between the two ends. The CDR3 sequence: CASSRGETNSPLHF. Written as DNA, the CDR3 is TGTGCCAGCTCCCGGGGGGAAACTAATTCACCCCTCCACTTT.

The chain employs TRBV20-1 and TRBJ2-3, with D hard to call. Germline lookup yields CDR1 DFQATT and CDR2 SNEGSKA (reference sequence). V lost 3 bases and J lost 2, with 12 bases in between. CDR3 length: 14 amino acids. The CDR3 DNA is TGCAGTGCTAGCACATCAGGTTTCACAGATACGCAGTATTTT. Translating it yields CSASTSGFTDTQYF.

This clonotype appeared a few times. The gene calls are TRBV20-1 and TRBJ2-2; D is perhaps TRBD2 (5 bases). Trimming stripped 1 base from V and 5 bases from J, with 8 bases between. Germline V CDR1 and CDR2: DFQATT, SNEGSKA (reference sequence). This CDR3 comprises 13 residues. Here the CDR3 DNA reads TGCAGTGCTAGAGCAGCGGATACCGGGGAGCTGTTTTTT. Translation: CSARAADTGELFF.

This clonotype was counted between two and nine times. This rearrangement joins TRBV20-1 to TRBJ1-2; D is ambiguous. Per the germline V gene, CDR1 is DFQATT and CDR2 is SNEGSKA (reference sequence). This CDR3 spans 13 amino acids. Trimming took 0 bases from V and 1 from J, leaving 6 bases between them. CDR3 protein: CSARDPINYGYTF. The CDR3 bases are TGCAGTGCTAGAGATCCAATTAACTATGGCTACACCTTC.

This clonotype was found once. CDR3 protein: CASSKAQGAYGYTF. CDR3 DNA: TGTGCCAGCAGCAAAGCCCAGGGGGCGTATGGCTACACCTTC. J is TRBJ1-2 and V is TRBV6-1, with 8 bases fitting TRBD1. Trimming at V came to 6 bases and at J to 5 bases, leaving 8 bases not matched to a gene. This CDR3 contains 14 residues. Germline V lookup: CDR1 MNHNS, CDR2 SASEGT.

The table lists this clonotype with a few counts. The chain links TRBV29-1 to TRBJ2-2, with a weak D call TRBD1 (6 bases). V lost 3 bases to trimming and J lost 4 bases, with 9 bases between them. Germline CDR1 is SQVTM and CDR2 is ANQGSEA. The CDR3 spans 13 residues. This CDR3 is CSVENRATGELFF. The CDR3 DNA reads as TGCAGCGTTGAGAACAGGGCCACCGGGGAGCTGTTTTTT.

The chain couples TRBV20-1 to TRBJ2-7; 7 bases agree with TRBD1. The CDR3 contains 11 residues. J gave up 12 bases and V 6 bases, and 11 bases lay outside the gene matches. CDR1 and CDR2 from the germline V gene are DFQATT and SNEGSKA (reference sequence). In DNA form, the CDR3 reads TGCAGTGCCCGCGAACAGGGGAGTCCGTACTTC. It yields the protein CSAREQGSPYF.

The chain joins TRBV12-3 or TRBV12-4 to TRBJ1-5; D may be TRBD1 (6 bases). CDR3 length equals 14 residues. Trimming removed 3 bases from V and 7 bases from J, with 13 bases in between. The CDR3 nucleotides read TGTGCCAGCAGTTTGGCCAGGGGTTTACAGCCCCAGCATTTT. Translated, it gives CASSLARGLQPQHF.

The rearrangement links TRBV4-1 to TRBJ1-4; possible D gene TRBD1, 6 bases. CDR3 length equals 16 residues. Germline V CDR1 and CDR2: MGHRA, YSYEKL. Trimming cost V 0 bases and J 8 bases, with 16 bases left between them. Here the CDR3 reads CASSQDWGAGEEKLFF. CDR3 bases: TGCGCCAGCAGCCAAGATTGGGGGGCAGGGGAAGAAAAACTGTTTTTT.

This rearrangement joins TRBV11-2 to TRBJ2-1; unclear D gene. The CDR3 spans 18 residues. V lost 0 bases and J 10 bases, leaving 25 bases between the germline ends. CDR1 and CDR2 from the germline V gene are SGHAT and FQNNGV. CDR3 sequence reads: CASSLDRFVSPSLKEQFF. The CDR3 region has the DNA TGTGCCAGCAGCTTAGATCGATTTGTCTCCCCCTCCCTTAAAGAGCAGTTCTTC.